The 13 T cell receptor beta chains given below trace back to one sample, sequenced in a study of cytomegalovirus exposure and HLA in healthy donors. The PCR had 60 Vbeta and 13 Jbeta primers. The repertoire was sequenced with immunoSEQ multiplex PCR; TCRdb's copy has only in-frame clones and lacks some. The sample has about 130,000 clones; 70% to 85% are singletons. Sequenced sample: PBMCs. Receptors were obtained from a man aged 40-50 years in good health and CMV-seropositive.

This clone turned up a few times. The chain carries TRBV28 and TRBJ2-5; 8 nucleotides match TRBD2. Germline V gene sequence: CDR1 MDHEN, CDR2 SYDVKM. The V gene end was trimmed by 4 bases and the J gene end by 6 bases; junction bases not matched to a gene: 10. The CDR3 is made up of 15 amino acids. CDR3 in DNA: TGTGCCAGCAGTTCGACGGGAGGGGTAGAAAAGACCCAGTACTTC. Translation gives CASSSTGGVEKTQYF. Supplemented by reference TRBV28 and TRBJ2-5, the full variable domain reads DVKVTQSSRYLVKRTGEKVFLECVQDMDHENMFWYRQDPGLGLRLIYFSYDVKMKEKGDIPEGYSVSREKKERFSLILESASTNQTSMYLCASSSTGGVEKTQYFGPGTRLLVL.

This sequence joins TRBV6-5 and TRBJ2-7, with a tentative D call TRBD1 (7 bases). The V gene's germline CDR1 is MNHEY and CDR2 SVGAGI. The CDR3 totals 14 residues. V lost 6 bases, J lost 4 bases, and 16 bases lay in between. The CDR3 nucleotides are TGTGCCAGCAGCCTCCGGCAGGGGGGTTACGAGCAGTACTTC. This gives the protein CASSLRQGGYEQYF.

This clone was counted once. The chain combines TRBV5-1 with TRBJ2-3; 8 nucleotides line up with TRBD2. Germline CDR1 and CDR2: SGHRS and YFSETQ. CDR3 length equals 14 residues. V was clipped by 4 bases and J by 6 bases; unmatched bases: 7. The CDR3: CASSPRGGVDTQYF. In DNA form, the CDR3 reads TGCGCCAGCAGCCCTCGGGGGGGCGTGGATACGCAGTATTTT.

This clone was counted once. The chain uses TRBV2 and TRBJ1-2, with D perhaps TRBD1 (5 bases). This CDR3 has 13 residues. V was clipped by 0 bases and J by 3 bases, with 5 bases between them. Germline V gene data show CDR1 as SNHLY and CDR2 as FYNNEI. The CDR3, as DNA: TGTGCCAGCAGTGAAGCAGGGGACTATGGCTACACCTTC. It is translated as CASSEAGDYGYTF.

The V and J genes are TRBV6-4 and TRBJ1-2, with 7 positions matching TRBD1. CDR1 and CDR2 from the germline V gene are MRHNA and SNTAGT. CDR3 size: 13 residues. Trimming took 3 bases from V and 7 from J; bases not matched to a gene: 5. In DNA, the CDR3 is TGTGCCAGCAGTGAAGACAGGGTGGGTGGCTACACCTTC. Amino acids: CASSEDRVGGYTF.

This clone came up a few times. CDR3 in DNA: TGCAGTGCTTACCCGGGCGAGCAGTACTTC. Protein sequence: CSAYPGEQYF. The chain carries TRBV20-1 and TRBJ2-7; unclear D gene. V dropped 5 bases and J dropped 6 bases, with 8 bases sitting between them. CDR3 length: 10 amino acids. Germline CDR1 is DFQATT and CDR2 is SNEGSKA (reference sequence).

Only one count was recorded for this clone. The chain couples TRBV11-3 to TRBJ2-2, with TRBD1 as a possible D gene (6 bases). Germline CDR1 and CDR2: SGHNT and YENEEA. The CDR3 spans 15 residues. Trimming shortened V by 1 base and J by 1 base, and 7 bases separated the two germline ends. The CDR3 coding sequence is TGTGCCAGCAGCTTAGGGGGGCGGAACACCGGGGAGCTGTTTTTT. Protein product: CASSLGGRNTGELFF.

About this clone: Other DNA sequences in this specimen translate into the identical CDR3. The chain recombines TRBV7-9 with TRBJ1-2, with D tentatively TRBD1 (6 bases). Germline V CDR1 and CDR2: SEHNR, FQNEAQ (reference sequence). Between the trimmed V and J ends, which lost 2 bases and 6 bases, there was a span of 13 bases. The CDR3 is made up of 14 amino acids. The CDR3 here is CASSLPTGGNGYTF. For the CDR3, the DNA is TGTGCCAGCAGCTTACCGACAGGAGGAAATGGCTACACCTTC.

As DNA, the CDR3 is TGTGCCAGCAGCTTGGAAGCGGGGGCCCACACCGGGGAGCTGTTTTTT. Translating gives CASSLEAGAHTGELFF. The gene calls are TRBV5-5 and TRBJ2-2; 8 bases line up with TRBD2. There are 16 residues in the CDR3. The germline gives CDR1 SGHKS, CDR2 YYEKEE (reference sequence). J gave up 3 bases and V 0 bases, and 4 bases lay outside the gene matches.

In this sample, this clone turned up once. The chain links TRBV19 to TRBJ2-5; 8 nucleotides line up with TRBD1. Trimming at V came to 4 bases and at J to 4 bases, leaving 2 bases not matched to a gene. This CDR3 region has 13 residues. Germline CDR1 reads LNHDA; CDR2 reads SQIVND (reference sequence). The CDR3 loop reads CASSRTGRETQYF. CDR3 nucleotides: TGTGCCAGTAGTAGGACAGGGCGAGAGACCCAGTACTTC.

This clone was observed a single time. V gene TRBV6-4 combines with J gene TRBJ1-3; D unresolved. This CDR3 has 17 residues. Trimming stripped 11 bases from V and 0 bases from J, with 23 bases between. The germline gives CDR1 MRHNA, CDR2 SNTAGT. CDR3 amino acids: CADVTERPSHSGNTIYF. As DNA, the CDR3 is TGTGCCGACGTCACGGAGCGGCCAAGTCACTCTGGAAACACCATATATTTT.

The rearrangement uses TRBV11-2 and TRBJ2-6; the D gene is possibly TRBD1 (6 bases). Trimming cost V 1 base and J 0 bases, with 13 bases left between them. Looked up from germline, CDR1 is SGHAT and CDR2 is FQNNGV. CDR3 length: 18 amino acids. The chain's CDR3 is CASSLVGASSSGANVLTF. The CDR3 DNA reads TGTGCCAGCAGCTTAGTGGGGGCGAGTAGCTCTGGGGCCAACGTCCTGACTTTC.

The V gene is TRBV5-1, the J gene TRBJ1-5; D is possibly TRBD1 (5 bases). V shed 2 bases and J shed 3 bases, with 9 bases lying between them. Germline V gives CDR1 SGHRS, CDR2 YFSETQ. This CDR3 is 14 amino acids long. The CDR3 loop reads CASSLTGDNQPQHF. The CDR3 coding sequence is TGCGCCAGCAGCTTAACAGGAGACAATCAGCCCCAGCATTTT.